This TCR beta chain derives from a study of metastatic and nonmetastatic thyroid tumors. Study information: Repertoires from blood and tumor or nodule tissue of malignant and benign thyroid patients were compared.

Notes on the study in general: Reports indicated that malignant thyroid tumors showed significantly higher TCR beta diversity than benign nodules did, in blood and tumor.

Under the authors' procedure: Researchers built a distant-metastasis classifier for papillary thyroid cancer that drew on CDR3 differences across clinicopathological groups. TCRdb reprocessed the PCR reads via MiXCR. TCRdb, not the original authors, processed these V and J calls. Among 20,000 to 25,000 clones listed, roughly a third were seen once. Germline V gene lookup returns CDR1 MNHEY and CDR2 SMNVEV (reference sequence). The CDR3 consists of 14 residues. The V gene end was trimmed by 2 bases and the J gene end by 6 bases; junction bases not matched to a gene: 4. Every patient underwent thyroid surgery untreated. A few counts support this clone. Antigen specificity is unknown.

The TCR was taken from a female donor with papillary thyroid cancer or a benign thyroid nodule (not recorded which). Some clones in this sample may be carry-over from other donors' samples. Sample: blood. The chain is built from TRBV27 and TRBJ2-7; 10 bases are shared with TRBD2. The CDR3 DNA is TGTGCCAGCAGTTTACTACGGACTAGCGGCGAGCAGTACTTC. It encodes CASSLLRTSGEQYF.